This TCR beta chain was recovered during a study of CD8 T cell repertoires and HIV-1 epitope variants. Study context: Epitopes were three Gag families plus Nef HW9 and YT9. Autologous T cell-negative cells served as antigen-presenting cells in equal numbers.

The CDR3 covers 14 residues. The germline V gene encodes CDR1 MDHEN and CDR2 SYDVKM. Trimming removed 2 bases from V and 5 bases from J; junction bases left unmatched: 5. Study-wide findings and caveats: Most of the nine antigen-specific clonotypes appeared cross-reactive to autologous or escape variants. No clonotypes responded to the TAALDMSHF plasma variant; several recognized KF9, one HW9.

TCRdb's table, derived via immunoSEQ multiplex PCR, lists solely in-frame clones and lacks some. Of roughly 7,000 clones in the sample, 65% are singletons; the top ten hold roughly 44%. With respect to this clone: Antigen unknown.

The chain uses TRBV28 and TRBJ1-1, with 7 bases identical to TRBD1. The clonotype originates from a male donor with HIV. Material for sequencing was cultured CD8+ T cells derived from PBMCs. The CDR3 DNA sequence: TGTGCCAGCAGTTTAGTAGGGGGCAAAACTGAAGCTTTCTTT. Its translation is CASSLVGGKTEAFF.